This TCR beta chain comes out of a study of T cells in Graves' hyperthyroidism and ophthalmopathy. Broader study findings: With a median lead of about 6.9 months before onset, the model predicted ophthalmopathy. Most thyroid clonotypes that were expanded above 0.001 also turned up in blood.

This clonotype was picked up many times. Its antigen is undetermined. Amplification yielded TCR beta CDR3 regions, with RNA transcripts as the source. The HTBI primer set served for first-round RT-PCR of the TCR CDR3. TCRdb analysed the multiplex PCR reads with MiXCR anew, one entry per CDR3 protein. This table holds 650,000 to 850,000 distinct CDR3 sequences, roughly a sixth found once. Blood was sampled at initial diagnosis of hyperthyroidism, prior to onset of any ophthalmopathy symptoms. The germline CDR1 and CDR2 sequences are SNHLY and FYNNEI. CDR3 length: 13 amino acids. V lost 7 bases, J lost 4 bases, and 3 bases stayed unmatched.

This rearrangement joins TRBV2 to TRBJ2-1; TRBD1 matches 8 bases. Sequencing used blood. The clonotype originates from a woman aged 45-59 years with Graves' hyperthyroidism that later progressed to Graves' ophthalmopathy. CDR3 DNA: TGTGCCAGCAACGGACAGGGATACAATGAGCAGTTCTTC. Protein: CASNGQGYNEQFF.